Listed below are T cell receptor beta chains from one sample, sequenced in a study of T cells in Graves' hyperthyroidism and ophthalmopathy. TCRdb fed the multiplex PCR reads into MiXCR, producing one record per CDR3 protein. This sample carries about 480,000 distinct CDR3 sequences, around a fifth of them seen once, and the ten largest clones take under 55%. The sequenced sample consisted of blood. All receptors derive from a woman between 70 and 85 years old with Graves' ophthalmopathy. The CDR3 runs from the conserved cysteine through the conserved F or W. The D gene is left open where the match is weak. A row's size may be missing; if present it is once, few, many or a size class.

J: TRBJ2-3
V: TRBV12-3/TRBV12-4
size: NA
D: TRBD2
CDR3: CASTSGGRTDTQYF
DNA: TGTGCCAGCACTAGCGGGGGCCGCACAGATACGCAGTATTTT

J: TRBJ1-5
V: TRBV28
size: many
D: NA
CDR3: CASSSQISNQPQHF
DNA: TGTGCCAGCAGTTCGCAGATTAGCAATCAGCCCCAGCATTTT

J: TRBJ2-1
V: TRBV6-1
size: few
D: TRBD1
CDR3: CASSSRQGARNEQFF
DNA: TGTGCCAGCAGTTCCCGACAGGGGGCAAGGAATGAGCAGTTCTTC

J: TRBJ2-1
V: TRBV12-3/TRBV12-4
size: many
D: TRBD2
CDR3: CASRYSGSKYNEQFF
DNA: TGTGCCAGCAGGTATAGCGGGAGTAAGTACAATGAGCAGTTCTTC

J: TRBJ2-5
V: TRBV28
size: NA
D: NA
CDR3: CASSYQRRRETQYF
DNA: TGTGCCAGCAGTTACCAGAGGCGTAGGGAGACCCAGTACTTC

J: TRBJ1-1
V: TRBV20-1
size: few
D: NA
CDR3: CSAKIRTQTATEAFF
DNA: TGCAGTGCTAAGATCAGGACTCAGACCGCCACTGAAGCTTTCTTT

J: TRBJ1-2
V: TRBV29-1
size: few
D: NA
CDR3: CSVEEGYTF
DNA: TGCAGCGTTGAGGAGGGCTACACCTTC

J: TRBJ2-3
V: TRBV12-3/TRBV12-4
size: many
D: TRBD1
CDR3: CASRSHRGPSTDTQYF
DNA: TGTGCCAGCAGGTCTCACAGGGGGCCTAGCACAGATACGCAGTATTTT

J: TRBJ2-1
V: TRBV5-1
size: NA
D: NA
CDR3: CASSLGPTIYNEQFF
DNA: TGCGCCAGCAGCTTGGGTCCTACTATTTACAATGAGCAGTTCTTC

J: TRBJ1-2
V: TRBV11-2
size: many
D: TRBD1
CDR3: CASSLEPGQGYGYTF
DNA: TGTGCCAGCAGCTTAGAGCCGGGACAGGGCTATGGCTACACCTTC

J: TRBJ2-7
V: TRBV6-5
size: few
D: TRBD2
CDR3: CASSYQSGRARNEQYF
DNA: TGTGCCAGCAGTTACCAAAGCGGGAGGGCCAGAAACGAGCAGTACTTC

J: TRBJ2-2
V: TRBV19
size: few
D: TRBD2
CDR3: CASSSGRNTGELFF
DNA: TGTGCCAGTAGTAGCGGGAGGAACACCGGGGAGCTGTTTTTT

J: TRBJ2-1
V: TRBV7-8
size: many
D: NA
CDR3: CASSFISRVGTYNEQFF
DNA: TGTGCCAGCAGCTTTATCTCCCGGGTAGGGACCTACAATGAGCAGTTCTTC

J: TRBJ1-1
V: TRBV12-3/TRBV12-4
size: NA
D: TRBD1
CDR3: CASRGGGGLEAFF
DNA: TGTGCCAGCAGGGGGGGAGGGGGCCTTGAAGCTTTCTTT

J: TRBJ1-1
V: TRBV11-2
size: many
D: TRBD1
CDR3: CASSIRQGPNTEAFF
DNA: TGTGCCAGCAGCATAAGACAGGGACCGAACACTGAAGCTTTCTTT

J: TRBJ1-4
V: TRBV5-1
size: NA
D: NA
CDR3: CASSLAGGPATNEKLFF
DNA: TGCGCCAGCAGCTTGGCCGGGGGCCCTGCAACTAATGAAAAACTGTTTTTT

J: TRBJ1-1
V: TRBV16
size: NA
D: TRBD1
CDR3: CASSKQGENTEAFF
DNA: TGTGCCAGCAGCAAACAGGGGGAGAACACTGAAGCTTTCTTT

J: TRBJ1-1
V: TRBV2
size: many
D: NA
CDR3: CASTPGQAEAFF
DNA: TGTGCCAGCACTCCGGGACAAGCTGAAGCTTTCTTT

J: TRBJ2-1
V: TRBV2
size: many
D: NA
CDR3: CASSEGSGLHYNEQFF
DNA: TGTGCCAGCAGTGAAGGGTCGGGACTGCACTACAATGAGCAGTTCTTC

J: TRBJ1-2
V: TRBV29-1
size: NA
D: NA
CDR3: CSVAPGGGGYGYTF
DNA: TGCAGCGTTGCCCCGGGGGGAGGGGGCTATGGCTACACCTTC

J: TRBJ2-7
V: TRBV5-1
size: NA
D: NA
CDR3: CASSLELRDEQYF
DNA: TGCGCCAGCAGCTTGGAACTGCGGGACGAGCAGTACTTC

J: TRBJ2-1
V: TRBV7-2
size: NA
D: TRBD2
CDR3: CASSYGLAGGPLNEQFF
DNA: TGTGCCAGCAGCTATGGACTAGCGGGAGGGCCCCTCAATGAGCAGTTCTTC

J: TRBJ1-3
V: TRBV28
size: NA
D: NA
CDR3: CASSPFREATFSSGNTIYF
DNA: TGTGCCAGCAGCCCGTTTCGGGAGGCAACCTTCAGCTCTGGAAACACCATATATTTT

J: TRBJ1-2
V: TRBV2
size: many
D: NA
CDR3: CASSENSGMGVGYTF
DNA: TGTGCCAGCAGTGAGAATTCCGGGATGGGGGTTGGCTACACCTTC

J: TRBJ1-1
V: TRBV20-1
size: many
D: NA
CDR3: CSGLLGSTEAFF
DNA: TGCAGCGGTCTTCTGGGGAGCACTGAAGCTTTCTTT

J: TRBJ1-4
V: TRBV6-2/TRBV6-3
size: NA
D: NA
CDR3: CASQDPAGEKLFF
DNA: TGTGCCAGCCAAGACCCCGCCGGCGAAAAACTGTTTTTT

J: TRBJ2-1
V: TRBV6-2/TRBV6-3
size: few
D: NA
CDR3: CASSLAESSYNEQFF
DNA: TGTGCCAGCAGTTTAGCGGAAAGCTCCTACAATGAGCAGTTCTTC

J: TRBJ2-1
V: TRBV19
size: NA
D: TRBD2
CDR3: CGSSGRVLGVQFF
DNA: TGTGGCAGTAGTGGGAGGGTTTTAGGCGTGCAGTTCTTC

J: TRBJ1-1
V: TRBV6-1
size: many
D: TRBD1
CDR3: CASRQDRGRYTEAFF
DNA: TGTGCCAGCAGACAAGACAGGGGCAGGTACACTGAAGCTTTCTTT

J: TRBJ2-1
V: TRBV11-2
size: NA
D: NA
CDR3: CASSLDVPRYNEQFF
DNA: TGTGCCAGCAGCTTAGATGTACCTAGATACAATGAGCAGTTCTTC

J: TRBJ2-1
V: TRBV30
size: NA
D: NA
CDR3: CAWSRTGGYNEQFF
DNA: TGTGCCTGGAGTCGCACCGGGGGCTACAATGAGCAGTTCTTC

J: TRBJ1-1
V: TRBV6-2/TRBV6-3
size: NA
D: TRBD1
CDR3: CASSYSAQGTTEAFF
DNA: TGTGCCAGCAGTTACTCTGCACAGGGGACCACTGAAGCTTTCTTT

J: TRBJ1-5
V: TRBV6-1
size: NA
D: NA
CDR3: CASTSFAQPQHF
DNA: TGTGCCAGCACGTCCTTTGCTCAGCCCCAGCATTTT

J: TRBJ2-7
V: TRBV6-1
size: NA
D: TRBD2
CDR3: CASRTLAGGPGYEQYF
DNA: TGTGCCAGCAGAACACTAGCGGGAGGGCCTGGCTACGAGCAGTACTTC

J: TRBJ2-3
V: TRBV20-1
size: NA
D: NA
CDR3: CSGPSGESTIDTQYF
DNA: TGCAGTGGACCCTCCGGTGAAAGTACGATAGATACGCAGTATTTT

J: TRBJ2-7
V: TRBV12-3/TRBV12-4
size: few
D: NA
CDR3: CASSLGLGSDEQYF
DNA: TGTGCCAGCAGTTTAGGACTCGGGAGTGACGAGCAGTACTTC

J: TRBJ1-1
V: TRBV5-1
size: once
D: NA
CDR3: CASNLSDTEAFF
DNA: TGCGCCAGCAACTTGTCTGACACTGAAGCTTTCTTT

J: TRBJ2-6
V: TRBV5-1
size: few
D: NA
CDR3: CASSDVVSGANVLTF
DNA: TGCGCCAGCAGCGATGTCGTCTCTGGGGCCAACGTCCTGACTTTC

J: TRBJ2-7
V: TRBV11-2
size: few
D: NA
CDR3: CASSLDSHSSYEQYF
DNA: TGTGCCAGCAGCTTAGACTCGCATTCATCCTACGAGCAGTACTTC

J: TRBJ2-3
V: TRBV5-1
size: NA
D: NA
CDR3: CASSPPGTRTDTQYF
DNA: TGCGCCAGCAGTCCGCCGGGAACCCGCACAGATACGCAGTATTTT

J: TRBJ2-5
V: TRBV7-9
size: NA
D: NA
CDR3: CASSLRVGGISSWETQYF
DNA: TGTGCCAGCAGCTTACGGGTAGGAGGGATTAGCTCGTGGGAGACCCAGTACTTC

J: TRBJ2-4
V: TRBV7-3
size: NA
D: TRBD2
CDR3: CASSPYRLAGVAKNIQYF
DNA: TGTGCCAGCAGCCCCTATAGACTAGCGGGAGTAGCCAAAAACATTCAGTACTTC

J: TRBJ2-4
V: TRBV18
size: many
D: NA
CDR3: CASSPDGNIQYF
DNA: TGTGCCAGCTCACCGGACGGAAACATTCAGTACTTC

J: TRBJ2-5
V: TRBV24-1
size: NA
D: NA
CDR3: CAPFRGEEGETQYF
DNA: TGTGCCCCCTTTCGCGGGGAGGAGGGAGAGACCCAGTACTTC

J: TRBJ2-7
V: TRBV28
size: many
D: TRBD2
CDR3: CASSLAQGLAGVNEQYF
DNA: TGTGCCAGCAGTCTCGCTCAGGGACTAGCGGGAGTGAACGAGCAGTACTTC

J: TRBJ1-4
V: TRBV18
size: NA
D: TRBD1
CDR3: CASSSTGPNEKLFF
DNA: TGTGCCAGCTCATCGACAGGGCCTAATGAAAAACTGTTTTTT

J: TRBJ2-2
V: TRBV7-2
size: few
D: TRBD2
CDR3: CASSWTSSGELFF
DNA: TGTGCCAGCAGCTGGACTAGTTCCGGGGAGCTGTTTTTT

J: TRBJ1-1
V: TRBV7-8
size: many
D: TRBD1
CDR3: CASSLDRGLPNTEAFF
DNA: TGTGCCAGCAGCTTGGACAGGGGGCTTCCGAACACTGAAGCTTTCTTT

J: TRBJ2-3
V: TRBV5-4
size: NA
D: TRBD2
CDR3: CASSDPGLAGGADTQYF
DNA: TGTGCCAGCAGCGACCCGGGACTAGCGGGAGGCGCAGATACGCAGTATTTT

J: TRBJ1-2
V: TRBV7-2
size: NA
D: NA
CDR3: CASSSRQPFYGYTF
DNA: TGTGCCAGCAGCTCGCGGCAGCCTTTTTATGGCTACACCTTC

J: TRBJ2-5
V: TRBV7-9
size: NA
D: NA
CDR3: CASSLAEGGSETQYF
DNA: TGTGCCAGCAGCTTAGCGGAAGGGGGATCGGAGACCCAGTACTTC

J: TRBJ1-5
V: TRBV27
size: NA
D: TRBD1
CDR3: CASSSLWTGGGEPQHF
DNA: TGTGCCAGCAGTTCACTATGGACAGGGGGAGGGGAGCCCCAGCATTTT

J: TRBJ2-4
V: TRBV20-1
size: few
D: NA
CDR3: CSAIGPGYKNIQYF
DNA: TGCAGTGCCATAGGCCCCGGCTACAAAAACATTCAGTACTTC

J: TRBJ2-7
V: TRBV4-2
size: NA
D: TRBD2
CDR3: CASSQDSGSAYEQYF
DNA: TGTGCCAGCAGCCAGGATAGCGGGAGCGCCTACGAGCAGTACTTC

J: TRBJ2-3
V: TRBV5-1
size: NA
D: TRBD1
CDR3: CASSSIGTGTDTQYF
DNA: TGCGCCAGCAGCTCTATCGGGACAGGGACAGATACGCAGTATTTT

J: TRBJ2-1
V: TRBV19
size: NA
D: NA
CDR3: CASSIAWGGTMVNEQFF
DNA: TGTGCCAGTAGTATAGCGTGGGGAGGTACAATGGTCAATGAGCAGTTCTTC

J: TRBJ1-2
V: TRBV19
size: NA
D: TRBD1
CDR3: CASTLGQGARRDGYTF
DNA: TGTGCCAGTACCCTTGGACAGGGCGCCCGGAGGGATGGCTACACCTTC

J: TRBJ1-4
V: TRBV5-1
size: NA
D: TRBD1
CDR3: CASSIGQGNEKLFF
DNA: TGCGCCAGCAGCATTGGACAGGGGAACGAAAAACTGTTTTTT

J: TRBJ2-7
V: TRBV20-1
size: few
D: NA
CDR3: CSAGGGAGRNEQYF
DNA: TGCAGTGCAGGAGGGGGGGCGGGACGGAACGAGCAGTACTTC